The subject of this entry is one T cell receptor (beta chain). CD45RO-negative, CCR7-positively selected cells formed the naive CD8 fraction, excluding terminally differentiated effector memory CD45RA+ cells. The sample comes from a study of shared clonotypes between healthy human individuals. This CDR3 is 17 amino acids long. The V gene end was trimmed by 1 base and the J gene end by 1 base; junction bases not matched to a gene: 9. Germline V gene sequence: CDR1 PRHDT, CDR2 FYEKMQ (reference sequence). Libraries were prepared by immunoSEQ multiplex PCR; TCRdb keeps only in-frame clonotypes and omits some of them. This table has 660,000 or so clones, approximately 96% appearing once.

The sample comprised naive CD8+ T cells sorted from blood. This TCR derives from a woman aged 25 to 39 in good health. The gene calls are TRBV13 and TRBJ2-7, with 8 bases aligning to TRBD2. The CDR3 DNA sequence: TGTGCCAGCAGCTTAGCCTCCGGCGGGAGGATATCCTACGAGCAGTACTTC. As protein: CASSLASGGRISYEQYF.